A single sample gave rise to the 19 T cell receptor beta chains below, sequenced in a study of identical twins. TCRdb recomputed calls from the 5' RACE reads with MiXCR, one row per CDR3 protein. The sample gives 700,000 to 950,000 distinct CDR3 sequences, 9% to 15% of which show up once; around 1.6% is in the top ten. This sample was also put to use in a study of yellow fever vaccine responses in identical twins.

Sequencing was carried out using PBMCs. All receptors derive from a woman aged 18-30 years in good health.

This CDR3 is CASSRGRPGLGPGTQYF. Written as DNA, the CDR3 is TGTGCCAGCAGCCGCGGCCGGCCGGGACTTGGTCCCGGGACGCAGTATTTT. J is TRBJ2-3 and V is TRBV3-1, with D possibly being TRBD2 (6 bases). The CDR3 totals 17 residues. Germline loops: CDR1 LGHDT, CDR2 YNNKEL (reference sequence). The ends were cut back, 4 bases at V and 9 bases at J, with 26 bases in the middle.

The table lists this clonotype with a few counts. The chain employs TRBV7-6 and TRBJ2-1, with TRBD2 matching 14 bases. Germline V gives CDR1 SGHVS, CDR2 FNYEAQ. The CDR3 runs 16 residues. The junction had 3 bases not matched to a gene; V was cut back by 1 base and J by 7 bases. The CDR3 DNA follows: TGTGCCAGCAGCTTAGGGACTAGCGGGGGGAGTAATGAGCAGTTCTTC. It codes for CASSLGTSGGSNEQFF.

The genes are TRBV5-4 and TRBJ2-3; no firm D call. Trimming removed 3 bases from V and 2 bases from J, with 13 bases in between. Germline loops: CDR1 SGHNT, CDR2 YYREEE (reference sequence). The CDR3 spans 15 residues. CDR3 region: CASSSKERPTDTQYF. The CDR3 DNA follows: TGTGCCAGCAGCTCCAAAGAGCGACCCACAGATACGCAGTATTTT. Full variable domain (remainder filled in from reference TRBV5-4 and TRBJ2-3): ETGVTQSPTHLIKTRGQQVTLRCSSQSGHNTVSWYQQALGQGPQFIFQYYREEENGRGNFPPRFSGLQFPNYSSELNVNALELDDSALYLCASSSKERPTDTQYFGPGTRLTVL.

The rearrangement uses TRBV3-1 and TRBJ2-2; D is unresolved. The length of the CDR3 is 14 residues. V lost 4 bases, J lost 8 bases, and 14 bases lay in between. Germline V gene data show CDR1 as LGHDT and CDR2 as YNNKEL (reference sequence). The CDR3, as DNA: TGTGCCAGCAGCCGGAAAGTCGTCGAGGGGGAGCTGTTTTTT. Protein product: CASSRKVVEGELFF.

The gene calls are TRBV7-9 and TRBJ2-3; perhaps D is TRBD1 or TRBD2 (6 bases each). The germline V and J ends were trimmed by 1 base and 8 bases, with 19 bases remaining between them. The CDR3 loop spans 16 amino acids. Germline CDR1 and CDR2: SEHNR and FQNEAQ (reference sequence). CDR3 sequence (DNA): TGTGCCAGCAGCTTAGGTGAATCGGCGGGACACCTTACGCAGTATTTT. It encodes CASSLGESAGHLTQYF.

The chain carries TRBV27 and TRBJ2-5, with unresolved D. Germline V lookup: CDR1 MNHEY, CDR2 SMNVEV (reference sequence). Trimming shortened V by 5 bases and J by 0 bases, and 7 bases separated the two germline ends. CDR3 length: 13 amino acids. The CDR3 sequence is CASSRSYQETQYF. The DNA for the CDR3 is TGTGCCAGCAGTCGATCGTACCAAGAGACCCAGTACTTC.

There are many counts of this clonotype. This sequence joins TRBV7-9 and TRBJ2-7; D is undetermined. The germline V and J ends were trimmed by 5 bases and 6 bases, with 20 bases remaining between them. Germline V lookup: CDR1 SEHNR, CDR2 FQNEAQ (reference sequence). The CDR3 has 15 amino acids. CDR3 in amino acids: CASSLGFPPGVEQYF. The DNA for the CDR3 is TGTGCCAGCAGCCTGGGGTTCCCCCCAGGAGTCGAGCAGTACTTC.

This clonotype came up a few times. The rearrangement uses TRBV5-4 and TRBJ2-3, with TRBD1 as a possible D gene (5 bases). There are 19 residues in the CDR3. Trimming pared 2 bases from V and 2 bases from J, leaving 24 bases between. Germline values: CDR1 SGHNT, CDR2 YYREEE (reference sequence). The CDR3 loop reads CASSLDGLRGTRHTDTQYF. Written as DNA, the CDR3 is TGTGCCAGCAGCTTAGACGGTTTAAGGGGCACCAGGCACACAGATACGCAGTATTTT. The whole variable domain, remainder taken from reference TRBV5-4 and TRBJ2-3, is ETGVTQSPTHLIKTRGQQVTLRCSSQSGHNTVSWYQQALGQGPQFIFQYYREEENGRGNFPPRFSGLQFPNYSSELNVNALELDDSALYLCASSLDGLRGTRHTDTQYFGPGTRLTVL.

This clonotype has just a few counts. V gene TRBV25-1 combines with J gene TRBJ2-7; D is tentatively TRBD1 or TRBD2 (5 bases each). CDR1 and CDR2 (germline): MGHDK, SYGVNS. Trimming cost V 3 bases and J 4 bases, with 7 bases left between them. The CDR3 length is 12 residues. The CDR3 sequence is CASSEGEYEQYV. CDR3 DNA: TGTGCCAGCAGTGAGGGGGAATACGAGCAGTACGTC.

The V gene is TRBV28, the J gene TRBJ1-5, with D uncertain. CDR1 and CDR2 (germline): MDHEN, SYDVKM. Trimming removed 4 bases at V and 8 bases at J, with 9 bases between. The CDR3 has 12 residues. The DNA of the CDR3 is TGTGCCAGCAGTTCCCCCGGGAAGCCCCAGCATTTT. It specifies CASSSPGKPQHF.

This clonotype came up a few times. The gene calls are TRBV15 and TRBJ1-2; TRBD1 matches at 7 bases. J gave up 3 bases and V 5 bases, and 3 bases lay outside the gene matches. This CDR3 has 13 amino acids. Germline V gives CDR1 LNHNV, CDR2 YYDKDF (reference sequence). CDR3 bases: TGTGCCACCAGCCAAGACAGGGACTATGGCTACACCTTC. Its protein is CATSQDRDYGYTF.

This clonotype was counted a few times. The J gene is TRBJ2-3, the V gene TRBV29-1; 9 nucleotides align to TRBD2. CDR1 is SQVTM, CDR2 ANQGSEA, per germline. V lost 6 bases, J lost 1 base, and 14 bases stayed unmatched. The CDR3 has 17 residues. The CDR3 is CSVAGTSSGKGTDTQYF. CDR3 nucleotides: TGCAGCGTCGCCGGGACTAGCTCTGGAAAGGGCACAGATACGCAGTATTTT.

This clonotype was recorded only once. The J gene is TRBJ2-6, the V gene TRBV4-2; 9 positions match TRBD2. The CDR3 has 17 amino acids. The germline V gene encodes CDR1 LGHNA and CDR2 YNFKEQ. V was pared by 8 bases and J by 2 bases, with 10 bases of the junction left unmatched. CDR3 sequence (DNA): TGTGCCAGCCGACGCGTAGGCGGGGGGGCTGGGGCCAACGTCCTGACTTTC. Translating it yields CASRRVGGGAGANVLTF.

V usage is TRBV3-1 and J usage is TRBJ1-2; the D gene is possibly TRBD1 (6 bases). This CDR3 is 16 amino acids long. The germline gives CDR1 LGHDT, CDR2 YNNKEL (reference sequence). The ends were cut back, 2 bases at V and 2 bases at J, with 15 bases in the middle. The CDR3 is CASSQTNPGANYGYTF. For the CDR3, the DNA is TGTGCCAGCAGCCAAACGAATCCAGGGGCGAACTATGGCTACACCTTC.

A few counts support this clonotype. V and J are TRBV13 and TRBJ2-3; 9 nucleotides line up with TRBD1. From germline, CDR1 is PRHDT and CDR2 FYEKMQ (reference sequence). Trimming cost V 3 bases and J 5 bases; bases outside gene matches: 9. The CDR3 extends over 16 amino acids. The CDR3 is CASSFLPGQGKDTQYF. Written as DNA, the CDR3 is TGTGCCAGCAGCTTTCTACCGGGACAGGGTAAAGATACGCAGTATTTT. The complete variable domain, with remaining parts taken from reference TRBV13 and TRBJ2-3, reads AAGVIQSPRHLIKEKRETATLKCYPIPRHDTVYWYQQGPGQDPQFLISFYEKMQSDKGSIPDRFSAQQFSDYHSELNMSSLELGDSALYFCASSFLPGQGKDTQYFGPGTRLTVL.

The chain employs TRBV9 and TRBJ2-2, with no clear D. V was shortened by 4 bases and J by 6 bases, with 16 bases between the two germline ends. Germline V gene data show CDR1 as SGDLS and CDR2 as YYNGEE. This CDR3 has 15 amino acids. For the CDR3, the DNA is TGTGCCAGCAGCCCTTCGGTTGAAGGTTCCGGGGAGCTGTTTTTT. This translates into CASSPSVEGSGELFF. Drawing the rest from reference TRBV9 and TRBJ2-2, the complete variable domain is DSGVTQTPKHLITATGQRVTLRCSPRSGDLSVYWYQQSLDQGLQFLIQYYNGEERAKGNILERFSAQQFPDLHSELNLSSLELGDSALYFCASSPSVEGSGELFFGEGSRLTVL.

The chain links TRBV5-1 to TRBJ1-4; D remains unclear. Germline V gene data show CDR1 as SGHRS and CDR2 as YFSETQ. Trimming left V 1 base short and J 7 bases short, with 8 bases between. This CDR3 region has 13 residues. This CDR3 is CASSLRIGEKLFF. The DNA of the CDR3 is TGCGCCAGCAGCTTGAGAATTGGTGAAAAACTGTTTTTT.

In this sample, this clonotype turned up a few times. The chain uses TRBV27 and TRBJ2-7; 7 bases agree with TRBD2. The CDR3 is 13 amino acids. V lost 5 bases and J lost 6; bases outside the gene matches: 7. Germline V gene data show CDR1 as MNHEY and CDR2 as SMNVEV (reference sequence). The CDR3 region has the DNA TGTGCCAGCAGTCTCGGGCGGGGGTTCGAGCAGTACGTC. This sequence encodes CASSLGRGFEQYV.

This clonotype was seen a handful of times. J is TRBJ2-2 and V is TRBV12-3 or TRBV12-4; D gene uncertain. Deletions cut 1 base from V and 3 bases from J, with 6 bases between. The CDR3 is 14 residues long. The CDR3 here is CASSLGSYTGELFF. Here the CDR3 DNA reads TGTGCCAGCAGTTTAGGTAGTTACACCGGGGAGCTGTTTTTT.